A selection of T cell receptor beta chains follows, all from one sample in a study of CDR3 diversity in severe acne. TCRdb reprocessed the PCR reads with MiXCR, giving one entry per CDR3 protein. This table holds approximately 80,000 distinct CDR3 sequences, about 54% found once. What was sequenced was blood. The receptors were gathered from a male donor in good health, without acne. Each CDR3 is given with its conserved first and last residue. Each record gives: V gene, D gene, clone size, J gene, CDR3 protein, CDR3 DNA. D genes are given only for firm matches. Clone size is shown for a subset of rows, as once, few, many or a class of expanded clone.

TRBV5-1	.	few	TRBJ2-7	CASTRGLGSYEQYF	TGCGCCAGCACTCGGGGTCTAGGCTCCTACGAGCAGTACTTC
TRBV6-1	.	many	TRBJ2-5	CASSEGTAYGTQYF	TGTGCCAGCAGTGAAGGGACAGCATATGGGACCCAGTACTTC
TRBV20-1	.	.	TRBJ2-1	CSTQAGDRVTIGEQFF	TGCAGCACTCAAGCGGGGGACAGGGTAACGATCGGTGAGCAGTTCTTC
TRBV6-5	.	many	TRBJ1-2	CASSPMRDLGGYTF	TGTGCCAGCAGTCCTATGAGGGACTTGGGTGGCTACACCTTC
TRBV24-1	.	medium-sized	TRBJ1-5	CATSGVEGGNQPQHF	TGTGCCACCAGTGGCGTGGAAGGGGGCAATCAGCCCCAGCATTTT
TRBV7-8	.	few	TRBJ1-2	CASSVKSSRDGYTF	TGTGCCAGCAGCGTCAAGAGCTCCCGGGATGGCTACACCTTC
TRBV15	TRBD1	.	TRBJ2-7	CASSTQGNSYEQYF	TGTGCCAGCAGCACACAGGGGAACTCCTACGAGCAGTACTTC
TRBV19	TRBD1	.	TRBJ1-2	CASSMWGTGGSAYGYTF	TGTGCCAGTAGTATGTGGGGGACAGGGGGATCTGCCTATGGCTACACCTTC
TRBV7-2	.	.	TRBJ1-2	CASSFRRGRTADGYTF	TGTGCCAGCAGCTTTAGGAGAGGCCGGACTGCGGATGGCTACACCTTC
TRBV19	TRBD1	.	TRBJ1-6	CASSPAGTGNSPLHF	TGTGCCAGTAGTCCAGCAGGGACAGGCAATTCACCCCTCCACTTT
TRBV5-1	TRBD1	many	TRBJ1-1	CASSLVGGEETEAFF	TGCGCCAGCAGCTTGGTAGGGGGCGAAGAGACTGAAGCTTTCTTT
TRBV7-3	TRBD2	.	TRBJ2-2	CASSRGGGFSTGELFF	TGTGCCAGCAGCCGCGGGGGGGGGTTCAGCACCGGGGAGCTGTTTTTT
TRBV29-1	.	.	TRBJ1-1	CSVEGTAYTEAFF	TGCAGCGTTGAGGGGACGGCTTACACTGAAGCTTTCTTT
TRBV15	.	few	TRBJ2-3	CATGRDAQTDTQYF	TGTGCCACCGGCAGAGATGCTCAAACAGATACGCAGTATTTT
TRBV19	.	.	TRBJ2-6	CASINSPGGANVLTF	TGTGCCAGTATTAATAGTCCTGGGGGGGCCAACGTCCTGACTTTC
TRBV7-9	TRBD2	.	TRBJ2-1	CASSLGREGTSGRTSPFF	TGTGCCAGCAGCTTAGGGAGGGAAGGGACTAGCGGGAGGACCTCCCCGTTCTTC
TRBV15	TRBD1	few	TRBJ2-7	CATSRDRRQGPTYEQYF	TGTGCCACCAGCAGAGATCGTAGACAGGGGCCCACCTACGAGCAGTACTTC
TRBV29-1	.	once	TRBJ1-1	CSIGHNTEAFF	TGCAGCATCGGACACAACACTGAAGCTTTCTTT
TRBV25-1	.	.	TRBJ1-5	CASSYRGDQPQHF	TGTGCCAGCAGTTATAGGGGAGACCAGCCCCAGCATTTT
TRBV6-5	.	once	TRBJ2-2	CASKRAPSGNTGELFF	TGTGCCAGTAAGAGGGCCCCATCTGGAAACACCGGGGAGCTGTTTTTT
TRBV3-1	.	once	TRBJ2-1	CASSQPGDEQFF	TGTGCCAGCAGCCAACCGGGAGATGAGCAGTTCTTC
TRBV11-2	TRBD1	many	TRBJ2-1	CASSPRRTGVNEQFF	TGTGCCAGCAGCCCAAGGAGGACAGGGGTCAATGAGCAGTTCTTC
TRBV4-1	.	.	TRBJ2-2	CASSQAEGGLNTGELFF	TGCGCCAGCAGCCAAGCTGAGGGGGGCTTGAACACCGGGGAGCTGTTTTTT
TRBV5-6	.	few	TRBJ1-1	CASSFYICSARGAFF	.
TRBV7-9	.	.	TRBJ2-3	CASSRPEFDRYNEQYF	TGTGCCAGCAGCCGCCCCGAGTTCGACCGCTACAATGAGCAGTATTTT
TRBV9	.	once	TRBJ2-7	CASSPGGRGSYEQYF	TGTGCCAGCAGCCCTGGGGGTAGGGGATCCTACGAGCAGTACTTC
TRBV6-6	.	.	TRBJ2-7	CASVRGDEQYF	TGTGCCAGCGTCAGGGGGGACGAGCAGTACTTC
TRBV9	.	many	TRBJ1-4	CASSPAGGRGEKLFF	TGTGCCAGCTCCCCCGCGGGGGGTAGGGGTGAAAAACTGTTTTTT
TRBV5-7	.	.	TRBJ2-2	CASSTVAGDLNEQFFGPGELFF	.
TRBV12-3/TRBV12-4	.	few	TRBJ1-3	CASGGVLCF	TGTGCCAGCGGAGGGGTACTATGTTTT
TRBV7-9	.	.	TRBJ1-4	CASSLVGREEKLFF	TGTGCCAGCAGCTTAGTCGGCCGCGAGGAAAAACTGTTTTTT
TRBV19	TRBD1	many	TRBJ1-6	CASSGSRDSFSALHF	TGTGCCAGTAGTGGGTCCCGGGACAGCTTCTCTGCCCTCCACTTT
TRBV19	.	many	TRBJ2-1	CASSIAGLTLGNEQFF	TGTGCCAGTAGTATTGCGGGGCTCACTTTGGGGAATGAGCAGTTCTTC
TRBV7-9	.	many	TRBJ1-1	CASSARRNEAFF	TGTGCCAGCAGCGCGCGACGGAATGAAGCTTTCTTT
TRBV7-3	.	.	TRBJ2-2	CASSPARGELFF	TGTGCCAGCAGCCCTGCCCGGGGGGAGCTGTTTTTT
TRBV10-1	.	.	TRBJ1-1	CASRVNTETFF	TGCGCCAGCAGGGTGAACACTGAAACTTTCTTT
TRBV25-1	.	many	TRBJ1-1	CASRDSGTEAFF	TGTGCCAGCAGAGACAGTGGCACTGAAGCTTTCTTT
TRBV29-1	TRBD1	.	TRBJ1-2	CSVQDRGRHTF	TGCAGCGTTCAGGACAGGGGGCGTCACACCTTC
TRBV5-1	.	.	TRBJ2-1	CAGSLVNEQFF	TGCGCCGGCAGCTTAGTCAACGAGCAGTTCTTC
TRBV5-5	.	once	TRBJ1-1	CASGETVTEAFF	TGTGCCAGCGGAGAGACGGTTACTGAAGCTTTCTTT
TRBV24-1	.	.	TRBJ1-1	CATSMGDTEAFF	TGTGCCACCAGCATGGGCGACACTGAAGCTTTCTTT
TRBV19	.	many	TRBJ1-1	CASGPGTLEAFF	TGTGCCAGTGGCCCCGGGACCCTTGAAGCTTTCTTT
TRBV7-2	.	.	TRBJ1-5	CASSLGGTAHQPQHF	TGTGCCAGCAGCTTAGGCGGGACGGCCCATCAGCCCCAGCATTTT
TRBV7-6	.	few	TRBJ1-1	CASSLERGTEAFF	TGTGCTAGCAGCTTAGAACGAGGGACTGAAGCTTTCTTT
TRBV7-9	.	many	TRBJ2-7	CASSSESSEQYF	TGTGCCAGCAGCTCAGAATCTAGCGAGCAGTACTTC
TRBV4-1	.	.	TRBJ1-1	CASSHRPGEAFF	TGCGCCAGCAGCCACCGACCCGGGGAGGCTTTCTTT
TRBV19	.	few	TRBJ1-1	CASSPGRMNTEAFF	TGTGCCAGTAGTCCCGGAAGAATGAACACTGAAGCTTTCTTT
TRBV20-1	TRBD2	.	TRBJ2-7	CSASAGTSGRATYEQYF	TGCAGTGCTTCCGCCGGGACTAGCGGGAGGGCCACCTACGAGCAGTACTTC
TRBV25-1	.	many	TRBJ1-1	CASSEGLMHTEAFF	TGTGCCAGCAGTGAAGGACTGATGCACACTGAAGCTTTCTTT